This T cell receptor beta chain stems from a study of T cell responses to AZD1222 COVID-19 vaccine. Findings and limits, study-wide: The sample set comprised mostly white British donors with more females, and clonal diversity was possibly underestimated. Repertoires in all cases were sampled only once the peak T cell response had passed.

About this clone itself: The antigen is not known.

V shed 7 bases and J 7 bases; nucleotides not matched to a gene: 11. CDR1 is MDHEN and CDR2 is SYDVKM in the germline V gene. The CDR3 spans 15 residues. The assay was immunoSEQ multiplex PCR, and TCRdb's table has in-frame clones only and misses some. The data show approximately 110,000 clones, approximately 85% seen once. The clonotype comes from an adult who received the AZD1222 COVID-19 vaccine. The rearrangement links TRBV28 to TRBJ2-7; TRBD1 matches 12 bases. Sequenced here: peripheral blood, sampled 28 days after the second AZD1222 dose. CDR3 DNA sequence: TGTGCCAGCATCCTCGGGGGACAGGGGGCCGAGGAGCAGTACTTC. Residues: CASILGGQGAEEQYF.